The rows below give T cell receptor beta chains drawn from one sample of a study of blood T cells in healthy people across ages. From the 5' RACE reads, TCRdb called clonotypes with MiXCR, one entry per CDR3 protein. The data show about a million distinct CDR3 sequences, roughly 48% seen once. The specimen sequenced was blood. Source of these receptors: a young man in good health. The CDR3 runs from the conserved cysteine through the conserved F or W. The D gene is left open where the match is weak. Rows give clone size only sometimes, using once, few, many, or a class for an expanded clone.

d_call	v_call	clone_size	j_call	cdr3_aa	cdr3_nt
TRBD2	TRBV3-1	few	TRBJ2-5	CASSRAVGTSGGYQETQYF	TGTGCCAGCAGCCGAGCCGTGGGGACTAGCGGGGGGTACCAAGAGACCCAGTACTTC
-	TRBV20-1	few	TRBJ2-7	CSAKSGNGVYEQYF	TGCAGTGCTAAATCCGGGAACGGGGTCTACGAGCAGTACTTC
TRBD2	TRBV29-1	once	TRBJ2-1	CSVAASGGSNEQFF	TGCAGCGTTGCGGCTAGCGGGGGAAGCAATGAGCAGTTCTTC
-	TRBV4-1	-	TRBJ2-3	CASSQEGQGFTDTQYF	TGCGCCAGCAGCCAGGAAGGACAAGGGTTCACAGATACGCAGTATTTT
-	TRBV5-6	-	TRBJ2-7	CASSLAARIYEQYF	TGTGCCAGCAGCTTGGCAGCGCGAATCTACGAGCAGTACTTC
TRBD1	TRBV3-1	-	TRBJ2-7	CASTSQGTFYEQYF	TGTGCCAGCACTTCACAGGGGACCTTCTACGAGCAGTACTTC
-	TRBV30	few	TRBJ1-1	CAWRVNTEAFF	TGTGCCTGGAGGGTGAACACTGAAGCTTTCTTT
-	TRBV7-2	-	TRBJ2-5	CASSLEGLGPGAQYF	TGTGCCAGCAGCTTAGAGGGTTTGGGTCCGGGGGCCCAGTACTTC
TRBD1	TRBV11-1	-	TRBJ1-2	CASSLRTGRGYTF	TGTGCCAGCAGCTTACGGACAGGGCGTGGCTACACCTTC
TRBD2	TRBV20-1	-	TRBJ2-5	CSASGLAGVGETQYF	TGCAGTGCTTCGGGACTAGCGGGGGTCGGAGAGACCCAGTACTTC
TRBD1	TRBV24-1	-	TRBJ2-1	CATSPGGQGAYNEQFF	TGTGCCACCAGTCCCGGGGGACAGGGGGCCTACAATGAGCAGTTCTTC
TRBD2	TRBV12-3/TRBV12-4	-	TRBJ2-3	CASRPERGGVSDTQYF	TGTGCCAGCAGGCCAGAGCGGGGGGGAGTATCAGATACGCAGTATTTT
-	TRBV7-2	many	TRBJ2-5	CASSLTSWETQYF	TGTGCCAGCAGCTTGACTTCATGGGAGACCCAGTACTTC
TRBD1	TRBV11-3	-	TRBJ2-1	CASSLGQANEQFF	TGTGCCAGCAGCTTGGGACAGGCGAATGAGCAGTTCTTC
TRBD2	TRBV4-3	many	TRBJ2-7	CASSPVTFTSGRAEQYF	TGCGCCAGCAGCCCCGTTACTTTCACTAGCGGGAGGGCCGAGCAGTACTTC
-	TRBV4-1	-	TRBJ1-4	CASSQDAGSNEKLFF	TGCGCCAGCAGCCAAGATGCAGGGTCTAATGAAAAACTGTTTTTT
-	TRBV20-1	-	TRBJ1-1	CSARVSGLLNTEAFF	TGCAGTGCTAGAGTGAGCGGGTTGCTGAACACTGAAGCTTTCTTT
TRBD1	TRBV4-2	-	TRBJ2-6	CVSSQDRGSGANVLTF	TGTGTCAGCAGCCAAGACAGGGGCTCTGGGGCCAACGTCCTGACTTTC
TRBD2	TRBV3-1	-	TRBJ2-1	CASSQGGGSRNEQFF	TGTGCCAGCAGCCAAGGGGGGGGGTCACGCAATGAGCAGTTCTTC
-	TRBV3-1	many	TRBJ2-7	CASSQVTGTYEQYF	TGTGCCAGCAGCCAAGTTACGGGAACCTACGAGCAGTACTTC
TRBD1	TRBV5-1	-	TRBJ2-3	CASSYRGPVIEEDTQYF	TGCGCCAGCAGCTACAGGGGGCCGGTTATTGAGGAAGATACGCAGTATTTT
-	TRBV27	-	TRBJ2-7	CASSGNSYEQYF	TGTGCCAGCAGTGGTAACTCCTACGAGCAGTACTTC
TRBD1	TRBV29-1	-	TRBJ2-1	CSVEDGQGYGNEQFF	TGCAGCGTTGAAGACGGACAGGGGTACGGTAATGAGCAGTTCTTC
TRBD1	TRBV12-3/TRBV12-4	few	TRBJ2-3	CASSLAGTGTQYF	TGTGCCAGCAGTTTAGCGGGGACAGGTACGCAGTATTTT
-	TRBV14	few	TRBJ2-3	CASSQDRGGRTDTQYF	TGTGCCAGCAGCCAAGATCGCGGGGGCCGCACAGATACGCAGTATTTT
-	TRBV27	once	TRBJ2-7	CASSLAGAEIYEQYF	TGTGCCAGCAGTTTAGCAGGGGCGGAAATATACGAGCAGTACTTC
-	TRBV5-1	-	TRBJ2-1	CASSLSFDRVYNEQFF	TGCGCCAGCAGCTTGTCCTTTGACAGAGTCTACAATGAGCAGTTCTTC
-	TRBV7-8	few	TRBJ1-2	CASSLDTGSHYGYTF	TGTGCCAGCAGCTTAGATACAGGGAGTCACTATGGCTACACCTTC
TRBD2	TRBV7-2	-	TRBJ2-1	CASSLPGAGGEQLF	TGTGCCAGCAGCTTACCCGGGGCGGGAGGTGAGCAGCTCTTC
-	TRBV7-6	-	TRBJ2-7	CASSPLRGSSYNEQYF	TGTGCCAGCAGTCCCTTGAGGGGGAGCTCCTACAATGAGCAGTACTTC
-	TRBV10-3	-	TRBJ2-2	CAISGNRDPGELFF	TGTGCCATCAGTGGCAACAGGGACCCCGGGGAGCTGTTTTTT
-	TRBV25-1	-	TRBJ2-7	CASSEPAGGEQYF	TGTGCCAGCAGTGAACCGGCTGGGGGCGAGCAGTACTTC
TRBD1	TRBV4-2	-	TRBJ2-3	CTSSRTGGRNTDTQYF	TGTACCAGCAGCCGCACAGGGGGCCGCAACACAGATACGCAGTATTTT
TRBD1	TRBV27	-	TRBJ2-5	CASSLSYRGQGETQYF	TGTGCCAGCAGTTTATCGTACAGGGGGCAGGGTGAGACCCAGTACTTC
-	TRBV30	-	TRBJ2-7	CAWSLYFDEQYF	TGTGCCTGGAGTTTGTACTTTGACGAGCAGTACTTC
-	TRBV20-1	few	TRBJ2-7	CSASVGRFSYEQYF	TGCAGTGCCTCCGTGGGGCGCTTCTCCTACGAGCAGTACTTC
-	TRBV7-2	once	TRBJ2-7	CASSSEKSGTASYEQYF	TGTGCCAGCAGCTCGGAAAAGTCCGGGACGGCCTCCTACGAGCAGTACTTC
-	TRBV12-3/TRBV12-4	few	TRBJ1-4	CASSQDSPSEKLFF	TGTGCCAGCAGCCAAGACAGTCCCTCTGAAAAACTGTTTTTT
-	TRBV29-1	once	TRBJ2-1	CSVAPASSYNEQFF	TGCAGCGTTGCTCCGGCCAGCTCCTACAATGAGCAGTTCTTC
-	TRBV20-1	-	TRBJ1-5	CSARTAAGNNQPQHF	TGCAGTGCTAGAACGGCGGCGGGAAACAATCAGCCCCAGCATTTT
-	TRBV6-1	-	TRBJ1-2	CASSLASANYGYTF	TGTGCCAGCAGCCTCGCCAGCGCTAACTATGGCTACACCTTC
-	TRBV10-3	-	TRBJ2-7	CAISEERGVYYEQYF	TGTGCCATCAGTGAGGAAAGGGGGGTCTACTACGAGCAGTACTTC
TRBD1	TRBV10-3	few	TRBJ2-7	CATGQGTREQYF	TGTGCCACCGGACAGGGGACAAGGGAGCAGTACTTC